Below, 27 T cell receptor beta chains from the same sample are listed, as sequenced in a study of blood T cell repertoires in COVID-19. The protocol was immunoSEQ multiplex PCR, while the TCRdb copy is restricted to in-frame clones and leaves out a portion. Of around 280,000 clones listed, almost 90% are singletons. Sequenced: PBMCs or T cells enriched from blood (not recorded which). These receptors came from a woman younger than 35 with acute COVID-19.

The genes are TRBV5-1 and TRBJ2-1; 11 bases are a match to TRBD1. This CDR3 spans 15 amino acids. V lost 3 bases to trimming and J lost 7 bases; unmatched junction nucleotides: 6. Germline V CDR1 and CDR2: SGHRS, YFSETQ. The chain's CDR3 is CASSSGQGASNEQFF. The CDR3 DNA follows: TGCGCCAGCAGCTCCGGACAGGGGGCGTCGAATGAGCAGTTCTTC.

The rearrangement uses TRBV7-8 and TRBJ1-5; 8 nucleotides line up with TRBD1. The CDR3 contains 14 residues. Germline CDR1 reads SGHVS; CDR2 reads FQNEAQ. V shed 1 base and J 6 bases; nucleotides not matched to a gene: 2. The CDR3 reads CASSLGQGPQPQHF. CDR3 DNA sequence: TGTGCCAGCAGCTTAGGACAGGGGCCTCAGCCCCAGCATTTT. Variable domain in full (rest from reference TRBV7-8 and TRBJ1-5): GAGVSQSPRYKVAKRGQDVALRCDPISGHVSLFWYQQALGQGPEFLTYFQNEAQLDKSGLPSDRFFAERPEGSVSTLKIQRTQQEDSAVYLCASSLGQGPQPQHFGDGTRLSIL.

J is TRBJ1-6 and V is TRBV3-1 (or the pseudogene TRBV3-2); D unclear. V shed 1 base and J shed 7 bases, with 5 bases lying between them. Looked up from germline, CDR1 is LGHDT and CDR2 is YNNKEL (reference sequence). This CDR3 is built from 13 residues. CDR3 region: CASSQVENSPLHF. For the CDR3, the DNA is TGTGCCAGCAGCCAAGTCGAGAATTCACCCCTCCACTTT.

The CDR3, as DNA: TGTGCCAGCAGCTTAGACAGTACCTACGAGCAGTACTTC. It yields the protein CASSLDSTYEQYF. The chain is built from TRBV11-2 and TRBJ2-7; no firm D call. This CDR3 is built from 13 residues. Germline CDR1 and CDR2: SGHAT and FQNNGV. The V end lost 0 bases, the J end lost 2 bases, and 5 bases lay between the germline ends.

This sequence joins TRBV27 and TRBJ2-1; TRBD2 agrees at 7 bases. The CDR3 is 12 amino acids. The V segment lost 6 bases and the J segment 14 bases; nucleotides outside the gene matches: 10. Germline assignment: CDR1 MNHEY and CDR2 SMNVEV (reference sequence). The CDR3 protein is CASSLVGEGKFF. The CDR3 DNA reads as TGTGCCAGCAGCCTTGTCGGGGAGGGAAAGTTCTTC.

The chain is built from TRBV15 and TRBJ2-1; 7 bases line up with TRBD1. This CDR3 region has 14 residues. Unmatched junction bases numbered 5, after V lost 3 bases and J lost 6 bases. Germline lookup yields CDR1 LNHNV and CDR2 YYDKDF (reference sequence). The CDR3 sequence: CATSSLRDSNEQFF. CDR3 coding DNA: TGTGCCACCAGCAGCCTCCGGGACAGCAATGAGCAGTTCTTC.

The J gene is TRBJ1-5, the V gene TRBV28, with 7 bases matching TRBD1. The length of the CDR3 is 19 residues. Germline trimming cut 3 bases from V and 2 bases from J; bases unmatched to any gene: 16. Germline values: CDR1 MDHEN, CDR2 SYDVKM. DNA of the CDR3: TGTGCCAGCAGTTTTGTCCGGGACAGTATCCGAGGTGGCAATCAGCCCCAGCATTTT. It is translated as CASSFVRDSIRGGNQPQHF.

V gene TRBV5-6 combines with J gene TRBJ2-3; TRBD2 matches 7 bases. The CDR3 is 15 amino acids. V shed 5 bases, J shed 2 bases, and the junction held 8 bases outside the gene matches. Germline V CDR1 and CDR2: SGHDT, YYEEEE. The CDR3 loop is CASRGPGLLTDTQYF. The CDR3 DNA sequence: TGTGCCAGCAGGGGACCGGGACTACTCACAGATACGCAGTATTTT.

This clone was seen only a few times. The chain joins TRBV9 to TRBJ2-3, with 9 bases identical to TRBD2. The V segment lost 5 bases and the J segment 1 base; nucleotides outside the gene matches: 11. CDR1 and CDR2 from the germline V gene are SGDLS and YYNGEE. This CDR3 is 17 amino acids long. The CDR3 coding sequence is TGTGCCAGCAGTGGGGGGACTAGCCGTCTTCGCACAGATACGCAGTATTTT. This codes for CASSGGTSRLRTDTQYF. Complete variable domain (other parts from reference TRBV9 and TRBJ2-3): DSGVTQTPKHLITATGQRVTLRCSPRSGDLSVYWYQQSLDQGLQFLIQYYNGEERAKGNILERFSAQQFPDLHSELNLSSLELGDSALYFCASSGGTSRLRTDTQYFGPGTRLTVL.

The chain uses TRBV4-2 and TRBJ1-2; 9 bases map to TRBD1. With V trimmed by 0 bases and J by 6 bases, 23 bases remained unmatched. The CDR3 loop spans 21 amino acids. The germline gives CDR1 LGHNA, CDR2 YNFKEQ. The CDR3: CASSQERTGEIFYVCPDGYTF. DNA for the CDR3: TGTGCCAGCAGCCAAGAGAGGACAGGGGAAATCTTCTATGTTTGTCCGGATGGCTACACCTTC.

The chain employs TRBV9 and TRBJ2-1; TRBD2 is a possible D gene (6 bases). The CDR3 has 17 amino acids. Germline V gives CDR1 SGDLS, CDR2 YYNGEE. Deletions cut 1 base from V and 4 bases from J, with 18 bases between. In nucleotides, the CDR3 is TGTGCCAGCAGCGTATATCTAACGGGAGTTGCATACAATGAGCAGTTCTTC. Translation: CASSVYLTGVAYNEQFF.

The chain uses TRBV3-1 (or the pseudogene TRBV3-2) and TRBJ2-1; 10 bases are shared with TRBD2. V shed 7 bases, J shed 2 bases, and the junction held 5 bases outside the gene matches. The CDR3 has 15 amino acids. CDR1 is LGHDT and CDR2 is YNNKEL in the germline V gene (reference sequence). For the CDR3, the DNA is TGTGCCAGCACCGATAGCGGGAGGCCCTACAATGAGCAGTTCTTC. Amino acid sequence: CASTDSGRPYNEQFF.

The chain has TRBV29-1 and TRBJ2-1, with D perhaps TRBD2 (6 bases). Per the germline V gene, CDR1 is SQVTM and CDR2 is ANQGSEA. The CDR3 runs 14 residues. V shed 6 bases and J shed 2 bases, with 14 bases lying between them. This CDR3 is CSVTGVVTYNEQFF. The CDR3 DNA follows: TGCAGCGTCACGGGAGTTGTCACCTACAATGAGCAGTTCTTC.

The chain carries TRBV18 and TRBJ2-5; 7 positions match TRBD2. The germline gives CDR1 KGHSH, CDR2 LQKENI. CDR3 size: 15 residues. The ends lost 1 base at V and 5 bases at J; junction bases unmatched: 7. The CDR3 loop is CASSPRGGSRETQYF. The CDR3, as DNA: TGTGCCAGCTCACCACGTGGCGGGAGCAGGGAGACCCAGTACTTC.

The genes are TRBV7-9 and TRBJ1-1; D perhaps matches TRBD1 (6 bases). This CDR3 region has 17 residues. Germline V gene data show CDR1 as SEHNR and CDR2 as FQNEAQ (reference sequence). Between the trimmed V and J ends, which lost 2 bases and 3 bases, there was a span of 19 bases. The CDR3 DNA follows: TGTGCCAGCAGCTTACCCGTTCAGGGTCCAGGGGACACTGAAGCTTTCTTT. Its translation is CASSLPVQGPGDTEAFF.

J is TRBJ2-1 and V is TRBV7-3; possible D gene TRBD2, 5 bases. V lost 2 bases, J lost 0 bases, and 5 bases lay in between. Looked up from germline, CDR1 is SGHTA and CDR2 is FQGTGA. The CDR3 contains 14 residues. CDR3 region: CASSLAGSYNEQFF. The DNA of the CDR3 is TGTGCCAGCAGCTTAGCGGGCTCCTACAATGAGCAGTTCTTC.

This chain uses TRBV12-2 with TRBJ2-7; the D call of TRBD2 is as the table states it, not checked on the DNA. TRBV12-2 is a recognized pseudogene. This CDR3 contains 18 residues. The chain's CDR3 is CASRSRGSSGLSDDEQYF. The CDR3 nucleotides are TGTGCAAGTCGCTCTAGGGGGTCTAGCGGGTTAAGTGACGACGAGCAGTACTTC.

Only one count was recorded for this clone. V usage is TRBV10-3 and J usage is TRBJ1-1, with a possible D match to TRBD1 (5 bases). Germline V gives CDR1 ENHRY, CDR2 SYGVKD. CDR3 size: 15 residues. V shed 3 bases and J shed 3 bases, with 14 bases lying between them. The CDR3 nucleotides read TGTGCCATCAGTGACAGGGAAGAGTGGGACACTGAAGCTTTCTTT. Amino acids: CAISDREEWDTEAFF.

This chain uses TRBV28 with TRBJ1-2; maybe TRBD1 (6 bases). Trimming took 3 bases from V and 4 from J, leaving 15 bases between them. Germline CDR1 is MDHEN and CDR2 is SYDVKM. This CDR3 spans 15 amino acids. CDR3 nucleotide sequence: TGTGCCAGCAGTTTCTGGGTCGGACAGTCCTATGGCTACACCTTC. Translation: CASSFWVGQSYGYTF.

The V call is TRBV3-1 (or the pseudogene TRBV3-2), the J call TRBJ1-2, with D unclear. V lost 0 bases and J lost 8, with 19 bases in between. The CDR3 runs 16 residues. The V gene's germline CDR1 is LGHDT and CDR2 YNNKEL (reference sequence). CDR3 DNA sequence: TGTGCCAGCAGCCAAGATGGGCCGGGAGTCGGTTGGGGCTACACCTTC. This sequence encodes CASSQDGPGVGWGYTF.

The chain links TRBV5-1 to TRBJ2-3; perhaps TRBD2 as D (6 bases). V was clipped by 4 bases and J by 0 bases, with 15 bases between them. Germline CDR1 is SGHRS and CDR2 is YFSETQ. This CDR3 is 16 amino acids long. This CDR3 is CASSPTGGGSTDTQYF. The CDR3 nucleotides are TGCGCCAGCAGCCCCACTGGGGGAGGAAGCACAGATACGCAGTATTTT. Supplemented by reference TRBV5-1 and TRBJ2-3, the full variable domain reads KAGVTQTPRYLIKTRGQQVTLSCSPISGHRSVSWYQQTPGQGLQFLFEYFSETQRNKGNFPGRFSGRQFSNSRSEMNVSTLELGDSALYLCASSPTGGGSTDTQYFGPGTRLTVL.

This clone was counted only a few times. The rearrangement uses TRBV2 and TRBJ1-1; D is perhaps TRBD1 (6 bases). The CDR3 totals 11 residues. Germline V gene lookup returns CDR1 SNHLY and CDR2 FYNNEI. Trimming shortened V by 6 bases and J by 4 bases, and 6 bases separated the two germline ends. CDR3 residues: CASRTGTEAFF. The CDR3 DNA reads TGTGCCAGCAGGACAGGCACTGAAGCTTTCTTT.

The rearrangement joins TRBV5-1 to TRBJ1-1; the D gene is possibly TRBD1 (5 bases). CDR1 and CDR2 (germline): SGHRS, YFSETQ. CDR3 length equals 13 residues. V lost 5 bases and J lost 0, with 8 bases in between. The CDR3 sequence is CASSDSMNTEAFF. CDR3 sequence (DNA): TGCGCCAGCAGTGACAGCATGAACACTGAAGCTTTCTTT.

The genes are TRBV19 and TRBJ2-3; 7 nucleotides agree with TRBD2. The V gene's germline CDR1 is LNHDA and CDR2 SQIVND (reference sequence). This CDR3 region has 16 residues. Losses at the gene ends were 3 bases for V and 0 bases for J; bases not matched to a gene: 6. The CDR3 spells CASSILPSGSTDTQYF. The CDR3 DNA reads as TGTGCCAGTAGTATTCTCCCTAGCGGAAGCACAGATACGCAGTATTTT.

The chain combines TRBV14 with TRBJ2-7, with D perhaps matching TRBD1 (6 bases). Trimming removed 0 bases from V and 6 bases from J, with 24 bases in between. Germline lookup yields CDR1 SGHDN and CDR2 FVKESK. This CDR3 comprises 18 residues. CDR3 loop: CASSQDPLARGSFSEQYF. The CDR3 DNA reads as TGTGCCAGCAGCCAAGATCCCCTAGCTAGGGGGAGTTTCTCCGAGCAGTACTTC.

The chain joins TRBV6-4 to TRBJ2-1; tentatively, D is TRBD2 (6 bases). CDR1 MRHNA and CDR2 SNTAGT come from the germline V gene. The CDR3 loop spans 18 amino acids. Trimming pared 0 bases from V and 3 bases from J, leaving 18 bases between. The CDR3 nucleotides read TGTGCCAGCAGTGACTCGGGAAATTCGGGAGTAGGCTACAATGAGCAGTTCTTC. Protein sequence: CASSDSGNSGVGYNEQFF.

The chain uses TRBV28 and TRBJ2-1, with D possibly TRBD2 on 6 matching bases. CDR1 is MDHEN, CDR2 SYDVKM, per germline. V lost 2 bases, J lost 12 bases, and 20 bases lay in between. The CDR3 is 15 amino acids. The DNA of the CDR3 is TGTGCCAGCAGTTTAACGGGAGCTGTTCCGACGGGGCAGTTCTTC. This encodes CASSLTGAVPTGQFF.